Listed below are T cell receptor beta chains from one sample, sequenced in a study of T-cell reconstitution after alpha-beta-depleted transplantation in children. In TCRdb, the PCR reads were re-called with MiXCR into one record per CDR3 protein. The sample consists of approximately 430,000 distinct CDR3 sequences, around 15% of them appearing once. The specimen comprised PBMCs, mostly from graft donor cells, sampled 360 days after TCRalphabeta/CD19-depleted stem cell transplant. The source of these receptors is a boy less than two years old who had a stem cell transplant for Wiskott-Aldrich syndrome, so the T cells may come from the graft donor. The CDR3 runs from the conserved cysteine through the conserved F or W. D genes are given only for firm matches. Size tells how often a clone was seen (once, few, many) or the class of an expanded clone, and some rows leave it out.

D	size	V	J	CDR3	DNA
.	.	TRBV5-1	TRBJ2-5	CASSAGRGDRETQYF	TGCGCCAGCAGCGCGGGTAGGGGGGACCGAGAGACCCAGTACTTC
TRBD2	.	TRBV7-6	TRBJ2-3	CASSLLQRGKDTQYF	TGTGCCAGCAGCTTACTTCAGCGGGGGAAAGATACGCAGTATTTT
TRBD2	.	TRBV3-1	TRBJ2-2	CASSQERTSGARANTGELFF	TGTGCCAGCAGCCAAGAGAGGACTAGCGGGGCCCGAGCGAACACCGGGGAGCTGTTTTTT
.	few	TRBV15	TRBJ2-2	CATSSTPHPRSTGELFF	TGTGCCACCAGCAGTACTCCGCACCCCCGGAGCACCGGGGAGCTGTTTTTT
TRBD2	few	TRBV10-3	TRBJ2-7	CAISAAGTSVSYEQYF	TGTGCCATCAGTGCCGCCGGGACTAGCGTCTCCTACGAGCAGTACTTC
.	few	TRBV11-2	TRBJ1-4	CASSLRVQRATNEKLFF	TGTGCCAGCAGTCTCAGGGTCCAGAGGGCAACTAATGAAAAACTGTTTTTT
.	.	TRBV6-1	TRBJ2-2	CASSRFAVPGELFF	TGTGCCAGCAGTAGGTTCGCCGTGCCCGGGGAGCTGTTTTTT
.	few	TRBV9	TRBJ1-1	CASSKNSRPEAFF	TGTGCCAGCAGCAAAAACAGCAGGCCTGAAGCTTTCTTT
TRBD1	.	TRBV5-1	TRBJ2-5	CASSRQGSLETQYF	TGCGCCAGCAGCCGACAGGGATCGTTAGAGACCCAGTACTTC
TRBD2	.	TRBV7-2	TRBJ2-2	CASSYQTSGAGELFF	TGTGCCAGCAGTTACCAAACTAGCGGGGCCGGGGAGCTGTTTTTT
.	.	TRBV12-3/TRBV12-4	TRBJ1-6	CASTTTGGVSPLHF	TGTGCCAGCACTACAACGGGAGGGGTTTCACCCCTCCACTTT
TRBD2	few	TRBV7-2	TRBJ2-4	CASSPSGGIRKNIQYF	TGTGCCAGCAGCCCCAGCGGGGGGATTCGGAAAAACATTCAGTACTTC
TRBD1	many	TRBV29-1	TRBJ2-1	CSVEDGPGQATNEQFF	TGCAGCGTTGAAGATGGTCCGGGACAGGCGACCAATGAGCAGTTCTTC
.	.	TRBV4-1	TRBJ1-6	CASSQERAWAFRGIHF	TGCGCCAGCAGCCAAGAGAGGGCCTGGGCTTTTAGGGGCATCCACTTT
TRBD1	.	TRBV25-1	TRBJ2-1	CASSVRTGGYMESYNEQFF	TGTGCCAGCAGTGTTCGGACAGGGGGCTATATGGAGTCCTACAATGAGCAGTTCTTC
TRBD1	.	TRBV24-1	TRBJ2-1	CATSDRDRVNEQFF	TGTGCCACCAGTGACCGGGACAGGGTGAATGAGCAGTTCTTC
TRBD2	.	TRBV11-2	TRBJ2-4	CASSLGGRGGRAKNIQYF	TGTGCCAGCAGCTTAGGCGGACGGGGGGGCCGAGCCAAAAACATTCAGTACTTC
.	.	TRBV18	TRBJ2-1	CASSPPRGGDYNEQFF	TGTGCCAGCTCACCCCCGCGCGGGGGCGACTACAATGAGCAGTTCTTC
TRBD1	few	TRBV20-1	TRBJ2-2	CSARDPGQGNTGELFF	TGCAGTGCTAGAGATCCGGGACAGGGGAACACCGGGGAGCTGTTTTTT
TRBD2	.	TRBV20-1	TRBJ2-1	CSARIRRSGGSTYNEQFF	TGCAGTGCTAGAATCCGGAGGAGTGGCGGGAGTACTTACAATGAGCAGTTCTTC
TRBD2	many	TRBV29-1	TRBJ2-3	CSVGRLAGDF	TGCAGCGTTGGAAGGCTAGCGGGGGATTTT
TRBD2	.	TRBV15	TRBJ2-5	CATSRGGLAVQETQYF	TGTGCCACCAGCAGAGGGGGACTAGCGGTCCAAGAGACCCAGTACTTC
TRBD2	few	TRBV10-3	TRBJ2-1	CAISVGTSGPYNEQFF	TGTGCCATCAGTGTTGGGACTAGCGGACCTTACAATGAGCAGTTCTTC
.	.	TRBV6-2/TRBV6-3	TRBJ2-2	CASSYGGGTTGELFF	TGTGCCAGCAGTTACGGTGGCGGGACCACCGGGGAGCTGTTTTTT
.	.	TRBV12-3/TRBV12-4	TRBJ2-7	CASKTEGLEQYF	TGTGCCAGCAAGACCGAGGGGTTGGAGCAGTACTTC
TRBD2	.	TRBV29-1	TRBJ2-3	CSVEDPAGGGPDTQYF	TGCAGCGTTGAAGATCCGGCGGGAGGGGGCCCAGATACGCAGTATTTT
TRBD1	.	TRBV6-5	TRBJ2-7	CASSYDRGVEQYF	TGTGCCAGCAGTTATGACAGGGGGGTCGAGCAGTACTTC
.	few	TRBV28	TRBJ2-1	CASSFYPRRGLNNEQFF	TGTGCCAGCAGTTTTTACCCTAGGCGGGGCTTGAACAATGAGCAGTTCTTC
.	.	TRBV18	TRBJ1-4	CASSPARARTNEKLFF	TGTGCCAGCTCACCAGCAAGGGCCAGGACCAATGAAAAACTGTTTTTT
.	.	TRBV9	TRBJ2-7	CASSVDLTGYEQYF	TGTGCCAGCAGCGTAGACCTAACAGGGTACGAGCAGTACTTC
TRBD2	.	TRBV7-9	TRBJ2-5	CASSFGLAVETQYF	TGTGCCAGCAGCTTCGGACTAGCCGTTGAGACCCAGTACTTC
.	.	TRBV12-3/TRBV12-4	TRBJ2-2	CVSMGTNTGELFF	TGTGTCAGCATGGGGACGAACACCGGGGAGCTGTTTTTT
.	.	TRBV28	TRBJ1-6	CASSSPPGLGNSPLHF	TGTGCCAGCAGTTCGCCTCCGGGACTTGGGAATTCACCCCTCCACTTT
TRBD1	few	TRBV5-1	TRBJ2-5	CASSWGTGIGETQYF	TGCGCCAGCAGTTGGGGGACAGGGATCGGAGAGACCCAGTACTTC
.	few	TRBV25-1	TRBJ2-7	CASSNYRAHEQYF	TGTGCCAGCAGTAACTACAGGGCACACGAGCAGTACTTC
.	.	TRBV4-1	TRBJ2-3	CASSLTLATSTDTQYF	TGCGCCAGCAGCCTGACCCTAGCGACTAGCACAGATACGCAGTATTTT
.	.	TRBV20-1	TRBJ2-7	CSASGREFYEQYF	TGCAGTGCAAGCGGCAGGGAGTTCTACGAGCAGTACTTC
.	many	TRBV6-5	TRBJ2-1	CASSYPQRESYEQFF	TGTGCCAGCAGTTACCCCCAGAGGGAGTCCTATGAGCAGTTCTTC
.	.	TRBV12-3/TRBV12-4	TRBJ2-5	CASSFFREETQYF	TGTGCCAGCAGTTTTTTCAGAGAGGAGACCCAGTACTTC
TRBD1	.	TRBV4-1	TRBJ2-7	CASSQPGQRYEQYF	TGCGCCAGCAGCCAACCGGGACAGCGGTACGAGCAGTACTTC
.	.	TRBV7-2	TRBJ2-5	CASNPLGGETQYF	TGTGCCAGCAATCCTCTAGGGGGGGAGACCCAGTACTTC
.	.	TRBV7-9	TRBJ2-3	CASSPHSRDRTDTQYF	TGTGCCAGCAGCCCGCATAGCCGGGATCGGACAGATACGCAGTATTTT
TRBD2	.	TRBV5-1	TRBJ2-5	CASSFGLAGRETQYF	TGCGCCAGCAGCTTCGGACTAGCGGGGCGAGAGACCCAGTACTTC
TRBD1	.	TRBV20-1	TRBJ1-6	CSARGQTYNSPLHF	TGCAGTGCTAGGGGACAGACCTATAATTCACCCCTCCACTTT
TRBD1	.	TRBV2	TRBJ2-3	CASRAGQGNTDTQYF	TGTGCCAGCAGGGCGGGACAGGGTAACACAGATACGCAGTATTTT
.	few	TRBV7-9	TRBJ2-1	CASSWFGSVIVDEQFF	TGTGCCAGCAGCTGGTTCGGGAGCGTCATAGTAGATGAGCAGTTCTTC
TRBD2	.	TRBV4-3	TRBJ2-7	CASSQELAGGKSSSYEQYF	TGCGCCAGCAGCCAAGAACTAGCGGGAGGGAAATCCTCCTCCTACGAGCAGTACTTC
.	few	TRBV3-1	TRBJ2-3	CASSQDPLRPDGYF	TGTGCCAGCAGCCAAGACCCCTTGAGGCCTGACGGGTATTTT
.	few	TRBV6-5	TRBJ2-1	CASSSPPVTEQFF	TGTGCCAGCAGTTCCCCTCCGGTGACCGAGCAGTTCTTC
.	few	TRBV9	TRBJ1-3	CASSTRDTYSGNTIYF	TGTGCCAGCAGCACCCGGGACACCTACTCTGGAAACACCATATATTTT
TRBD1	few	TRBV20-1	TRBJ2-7	CSAREKTGDHEQYF	TGCAGTGCTAGAGAGAAGACAGGGGACCACGAGCAGTACTTC
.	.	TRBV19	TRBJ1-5	CASSIDGIRFSNQPQHF	TGTGCCAGTAGTATAGATGGGATCAGATTTAGCAATCAGCCCCAGCATTTT
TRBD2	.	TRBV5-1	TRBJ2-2	CASRAGLAAMNTGELFF	TGCGCCAGCAGGGCAGGGCTAGCGGCAATGAACACCGGGGAGCTGTTTTTT
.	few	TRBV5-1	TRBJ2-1	CASSLVGGLVRNEQFF	TGCGCCAGCAGCTTGGTAGGGGGGCTGGTGAGAAATGAGCAGTTCTTC
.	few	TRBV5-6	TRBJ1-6	CASSVTRSPLHF	TGTGCCAGCAGCGTTACTAGATCACCCCTCCACTTT
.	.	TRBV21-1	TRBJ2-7	CASTWGEQYF	TGTGCCAGCACATGGGGGGAGCAGTACTTC
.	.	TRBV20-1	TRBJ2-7	CSASSKGPYEQYF	TGCAGTGCTAGTTCCAAGGGGCCCTACGAGCAGTACTTC
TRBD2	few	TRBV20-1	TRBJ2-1	CSARKDGRGNEQFF	TGCAGTGCTAGAAAAGACGGGAGGGGAAATGAGCAGTTCTTC
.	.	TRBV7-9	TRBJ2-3	CASSSLRGRSTDTQYF	TGTGCCAGCAGCTCCTTGCGGGGGCGTAGCACAGATACGCAGTATTTT